These 27 T cell receptor beta chains were all obtained from the same sample, sequenced in a study of vaccination effects on CD4 cells after COVID-19. Generated by immunoSEQ multiplex PCR, the TCRdb table keeps only in-frame clones and is missing some. The sample yields tens of thousands of clones, about 79% seen once. Ahead of sequencing, the ViraFEST assay grew antigen-specific CD4+ T cells using viral peptide pools. Following 10 days of culture, CD4+ T cells were isolated. Participants got two doses of BNT162b2 or mRNA-1273 vaccine. No antigen is known for these receptors. Sequencing was performed on CD4+ T cells from PBMCs cultured with SARS-CoV-2 spike peptides, taken after COVID-19 vaccination. The source is a human donor who received a COVID-19 vaccine. Some clones in this sample may be carry-over from other donors' samples.

The rearrangement links TRBV18 to TRBJ2-3; 7 nucleotides align to TRBD2. The germline gives CDR1 KGHSH, CDR2 LQKENI. Losses at the gene ends were 0 bases for V and 1 base for J; bases not matched to a gene: 4. The CDR3 loop spans 16 amino acids. The CDR3: CASSPPGGVRTDTQYF. The CDR3 DNA reads as TGTGCCAGCTCACCACCGGGGGGGGTCCGCACAGATACGCAGTATTTT.

The rearrangement joins TRBV7-2 to TRBJ1-5, with D hard to call. Germline-derived CDR1 and CDR2 are SGHTA and FQGNSA. CDR3 size: 14 residues. Trimming stripped 1 base from V and 7 bases from J, with 11 bases between. DNA of the CDR3: TGTGCCAGCAGCTTAGGAGGGTTTAAACAGCCCCAGCATTTT. Translating gives CASSLGGFKQPQHF.

The CDR3 region has the DNA TGTGCCAGCAGCGACACGGGGAACACTGAAGCTTTCTTT. The encoded protein is CASSDTGNTEAFF. J is TRBJ1-1 and V is TRBV7-3; D remains unclear. V was clipped by 5 bases and J by 1 base, with 8 bases between them. Germline V lookup: CDR1 SGHTA, CDR2 FQGTGA. The CDR3 loop spans 13 amino acids.

The chain combines TRBV9 with TRBJ2-2; D gene uncertain. This CDR3 comprises 14 residues. The V gene's germline CDR1 is SGDLS and CDR2 YYNGEE. Trimming left V 1 base short and J 4 bases short, with 8 bases between. CDR3 DNA: TGTGCCAGCAGCGTAAGGTGGAGCACCGGGGAGCTGTTTTTT. The encoded protein is CASSVRWSTGELFF.

The V call is TRBV6-4, the J call TRBJ2-6; TRBD2 is a possible D gene (6 bases). The germline V and J ends were trimmed by 4 bases and 2 bases, with 15 bases remaining between them. There are 17 residues in the CDR3. The germline CDR1 and CDR2 sequences are MRHNA and SNTAGT. The CDR3 DNA sequence: TGTGCCAGCAGTGCCTCGCTTTCGGGGGCTGGGGCCAACGTCCTGACTTTC. Translated: CASSASLSGAGANVLTF.

This chain connects TRBV19 to TRBJ2-5, with 9 positions matching TRBD1. The V and J ends lost 3 bases and 5 bases, in that order; junction bases with no gene match: 10. There are 16 residues in the CDR3. Germline-derived CDR1 and CDR2 are LNHDA and SQIVND (reference sequence). The DNA of the CDR3 is TGTGCCAGTAGTATTCTTCCGGGACAGGGAAGGGAGACCCAGTACTTC. Translated: CASSILPGQGRETQYF.

The gene calls are TRBV19 and TRBJ1-5; the D gene is possibly TRBD1 (6 bases). Germline values: CDR1 LNHDA, CDR2 SQIVND (reference sequence). CDR3 size: 16 residues. V was cut by 3 bases and J by 0 bases, with 12 bases left in between. CDR3: CASSIFRGSSNQPQHF. CDR3 DNA: TGTGCCAGTAGTATCTTCAGGGGAAGTAGCAATCAGCCCCAGCATTTT.

V and J are TRBV5-1 and TRBJ1-1; 7 bases map to TRBD1. V lost 2 bases, J lost 7 bases, and 8 bases stayed unmatched. The CDR3 is made up of 14 amino acids. Germline lookup yields CDR1 SGHRS and CDR2 YFSETQ. For the CDR3, the DNA is TGCGCCAGCAGCTTTTCGGACAGGCTAGGTGAAGCTTTCTTT. Encoded protein: CASSFSDRLGEAFF.

This rearrangement joins TRBV6-5 to TRBJ2-3; TRBD2 might be the D (5 bases). V lost 2 bases, J lost 4 bases, and 13 bases lay in between. The CDR3 is made up of 15 amino acids. Per the germline V gene, CDR1 is MNHEY and CDR2 is SVGAGI. The CDR3 sequence: CASSYRGYEADTQYF. CDR3 sequence (DNA): TGTGCCAGCAGTTACCGGGGTTACGAGGCAGATACGCAGTATTTT.

This clone appeared a single time. J is TRBJ2-2 and V is TRBV27; 7 bases are a match to TRBD2. CDR3 size: 17 residues. CDR1 and CDR2 from the germline V gene are MNHEY and SMNVEV (reference sequence). Trimming took 1 base from V and 4 from J; bases not matched to a gene: 9. The CDR3 region has the DNA TGTGCCAGCAGTTTATTCGGACTAGATGAGGGCACCGGGGAGCTGTTTTTT. As protein: CASSLFGLDEGTGELFF.

The J gene is TRBJ2-1, the V gene TRBV6-5, with D uncertain. This CDR3 region has 14 residues. Between the trimmed V and J ends, which lost 7 bases and 2 bases, there was a span of 12 bases. Germline assignment: CDR1 MNHEY and CDR2 SVGAGI. CDR3 in amino acids: CASNSGRAYNEQFF. The CDR3 coding sequence is TGTGCCAGCAATTCGGGTAGAGCCTACAATGAGCAGTTCTTC.

The chain has TRBV5-1 and TRBJ2-5, with TRBD2 matching 12 bases. This CDR3 region has 17 residues. V lost 4 bases and J lost 4; bases outside the gene matches: 11. Looked up from germline, CDR1 is SGHRS and CDR2 is YFSETQ. Here the CDR3 DNA reads TGCGCCAGCAGCGGTGGAAGCCTAGCGGGGGGGCCAGAGACCCAGTACTTC. It specifies CASSGGSLAGGPETQYF.

The chain links TRBV4-1 to TRBJ2-1; no clear D. Germline V lookup: CDR1 MGHRA, CDR2 YSYEKL. The CDR3 is made up of 16 amino acids. V dropped 0 bases and J dropped 7 bases, with 16 bases sitting between them. The CDR3 loop reads CASSQDLGGWGNEQFF. CDR3 DNA sequence: TGCGCCAGCAGCCAAGATCTGGGTGGTTGGGGTAATGAGCAGTTCTTC.

The J gene is TRBJ2-5, the V gene TRBV18; D perhaps matches TRBD2 (6 bases). This CDR3 spans 18 amino acids. Germline V CDR1 and CDR2: KGHSH, LQKENI. Deletions cut 3 bases from V and 2 bases from J, with 22 bases between. The chain's CDR3 is CASSPHGPGVTIQETQYF. The CDR3 DNA reads TGTGCCAGCTCACCGCACGGGCCGGGAGTAACTATACAAGAGACCCAGTACTTC.

The chain is built from TRBV6-5 and TRBJ2-7, with D perhaps TRBD1 (6 bases). Germline loops: CDR1 MNHEY, CDR2 SVGAGI. This CDR3 has 10 residues. The V and J ends lost 6 bases and 6 bases respectively, with 6 bases between them. The CDR3 sequence: CASRGAEQYV. The CDR3 nucleotides are TGTGCCAGCAGGGGGGCCGAGCAGTACGTC.

The gene calls are TRBV5-5 and TRBJ1-2; 8 nucleotides match TRBD1. The CDR3 has 15 amino acids. V dropped 2 bases and J dropped 2; count of bases not matched to a gene: 5. From germline, CDR1 is SGHKS and CDR2 YYEKEE (reference sequence). This chain's CDR3 is CASSFTGGLNYGYTF. CDR3 nucleotide sequence: TGTGCCAGCAGCTTTACAGGGGGATTAAACTATGGCTACACCTTC. Full variable domain (outside the CDR3, taken from reference TRBV5-5 and TRBJ1-2): DAGVTQSPTHLIKTRGQQVTLRCSPISGHKSVSWYQQVLGQGPQFIFQYYEKEERGRGNFPDRFSARQFPNYSSELNVNALLLGDSALYLCASSFTGGLNYGYTFGSGTRLTVV.

The V and J genes are TRBV18 and TRBJ2-2, with 8 bases fitting TRBD1. In germline, CDR1 is KGHSH, CDR2 LQKENI. CDR3 size: 17 residues. J was trimmed by 0 bases and V by 3 bases; bases with no gene match: 6. The CDR3: CASSPGQAAANTGELFF. The CDR3 DNA reads as TGTGCCAGCTCACCGGGACAGGCAGCTGCGAACACCGGGGAGCTGTTTTTT.

The CDR3 loop reads CASSLQGTTNEKLFF. In DNA form, the CDR3 reads TGCGCCAGCAGCTTACAGGGAACAACTAATGAAAAACTGTTTTTT. The chain has TRBV5-1 and TRBJ1-4, with a possible D match to TRBD1 (6 bases). V was cut by 2 bases and J by 0 bases, with 8 bases left in between. Germline CDR1 reads SGHRS; CDR2 reads YFSETQ. The CDR3 sequence is 15 residues long.

V is TRBV7-9 and J is TRBJ2-7; 10 bases match TRBD2. With 3 bases clipped from V and 1 base from J, the junction kept 3 bases outside the gene matches. Germline V gene lookup returns CDR1 SEHNR and CDR2 FQNEAQ (reference sequence). The CDR3 is 15 residues long. For the CDR3, the DNA is TGTGCCAGCAGCTTCCTAGCGGGGGAATCCTACGAGCAGTACGTC. Its protein is CASSFLAGESYEQYV.

This chain joins TRBV28 and TRBJ1-5; D perhaps matches TRBD1 (5 bases). The germline gives CDR1 MDHEN, CDR2 SYDVKM. The CDR3 extends over 16 amino acids. V was shortened by 2 bases and J by 7 bases, with 18 bases between the two germline ends. The CDR3 DNA follows: TGTGCCAGCAGTTTAAACACCGGGACCCCGAGGCAGCCCCAGCATTTT. Translation gives CASSLNTGTPRQPQHF.

CDR3 residues: CASSPPGRSGNTIYF. CDR3 DNA: TGTGCCAGCTCACCACCAGGCAGGTCCGGAAACACCATATATTTT. The chain carries TRBV18 and TRBJ1-3; D unresolved. The V end lost 0 bases, the J end lost 4 bases, and 10 bases lay between the germline ends. Germline lookup yields CDR1 KGHSH and CDR2 LQKENI. This CDR3 region has 15 residues.

The J gene is TRBJ1-5, the V gene TRBV10-1, with D unclear. V lost 2 bases and J lost 0, with 8 bases in between. The germline V gene encodes CDR1 WNHNN and CDR2 SYGVQD (reference sequence). The CDR3 is made up of 15 amino acids. This CDR3 reads CASSEIGYSNQPQHF. The CDR3 region has the DNA TGCGCCAGCAGTGAGATAGGGTATAGCAATCAGCCCCAGCATTTT.

V usage is TRBV7-2 and J usage is TRBJ1-5; D uncertain. The V and J ends lost 3 bases and 2 bases respectively, with 11 bases between them. The CDR3 loop spans 15 amino acids. In germline, CDR1 is SGHTA, CDR2 FQGNSA. CDR3 residues: CASSFQSWGNQPQHF. CDR3 sequence (DNA): TGTGCCAGCAGCTTTCAAAGTTGGGGCAATCAGCCCCAGCATTTT. Based on the CDR3 plus reference TRBV7-2 and TRBJ1-5, the full variable domain is GAGVSQSPSNKVTEKGKDVELRCDPISGHTALYWYRQSLGQGLEFLIYFQGNSAPDKSGLPSDRFSAERTGGSVSTLTIQRTQQEDSAVYLCASSFQSWGNQPQHFGDGTRLSIL.

The V call is TRBV28, the J call TRBJ2-3; 10 positions agree with TRBD1. V gave up 9 bases and J gave up 4 bases; unmatched junction bases: 7. The V gene's germline CDR1 is MDHEN and CDR2 SYDVKM. The CDR3 has 14 residues. The CDR3 nucleotides read TGTGCCAGTGGGGGGGACAGGGGCTCAGATACGCAGTATTTT. This gives the protein CASGGDRGSDTQYF.

The V gene is TRBV5-1, the J gene TRBJ1-1; D unclear. V was clipped by 4 bases and J by 0 bases, with 10 bases between them. The V gene's germline CDR1 is SGHRS and CDR2 YFSETQ. CDR3 length equals 14 residues. CDR3 nucleotide sequence: TGCGCCAGCAGCCCCGGCACCCTGAACACTGAAGCTTTCTTT. Amino acid sequence: CASSPGTLNTEAFF.

This clone came up once. V is TRBV11-1 and J is TRBJ2-1; 10 bases match TRBD2. The germline gives CDR1 SGHAT, CDR2 FQDESV (reference sequence). V was clipped by 5 bases and J by 6 bases; unmatched bases: 7. This CDR3 spans 15 amino acids. This chain's CDR3 is CASSQRGGQVNEQFF. The CDR3 coding sequence is TGTGCCAGCAGCCAGCGGGGGGGCCAGGTCAATGAGCAGTTCTTC.

The CDR3 sequence is CASRTGTSYTEAFF. The DNA for the CDR3 is TGCGCCAGCAGAACCGGGACATCTTACACTGAAGCTTTCTTT. The V and J genes are TRBV10-2 and TRBJ1-1; a possible D gene is TRBD1 (6 bases). Germline V gives CDR1 WSHSY, CDR2 SAAADI. The CDR3 runs 14 residues. The V gene lost 6 bases and the J gene lost 3 bases, with 14 bases spanning the gap.